This is a list of T cell receptor beta chains from one sample in a study of cytomegalovirus exposure and HLA in healthy donors. Using immunoSEQ multiplex PCR, the repertoire was profiled, and TCRdb retains in-frame clones only, with some absent. The sample has some 150,000 clones, roughly four fifths seen once. Sequencing input: PBMCs. All receptors derive from a woman aged 45-59 years in good health and CMV-seronegative. The CDR3 runs from the conserved cysteine through the conserved F or W. A D gene is named only where the DNA matches it firmly. A clone size is listed for some rows: how often the clone was seen (once, few, many), or a class if it is expanded.

D	J	size	V	length	CDR3	DNA
.	TRBJ2-1	.	TRBV14	18	CASSQEDGLPSQYNEQFF	TGTGCCAGCAGCCAAGAGGATGGACTTCCCTCCCAGTACAATGAGCAGTTCTTC
.	TRBJ2-1	few	TRBV2	16	CASSKNSGDRYNEQFF	TGTGCCAGCAGTAAGAATAGCGGAGATCGCTACAATGAGCAGTTCTTC
TRBD1	TRBJ1-5	.	TRBV7-8	15	CASSWGTGANQPQHF	TGTGCCAGCAGCTGGGGGACAGGGGCGAATCAGCCCCAGCATTTT
.	TRBJ1-3	.	TRBV5-8	11	CASRWADTIYF	TGTGCCAGCAGATGGGCCGACACCATATATTTT
.	TRBJ2-1	.	TRBV19	14	CASSIRGGDNEQFF	TGTGCCAGTAGTATCAGGGGTGGGGACAATGAGCAGTTCTTC
TRBD1	TRBJ1-2	few	TRBV5-4	16	CASSKGQFSVNYGYTF	TGTGCCAGCAGCAAGGGACAGTTCTCCGTAAACTATGGCTACACCTTC
.	TRBJ1-4	.	TRBV19	13	CASSMGRGDELFF	TGTGCCAGTAGTATGGGGCGGGGGGACGAACTGTTTTTT
.	TRBJ1-1	.	TRBV11-3	14	CASSQGTDYTEAFF	TGTGCCAGCAGCCAGGGGACGGATTACACTGAAGCTTTCTTT
TRBD1	TRBJ1-2	.	TRBV5-6	15	CASSRRRTGGYGYTF	TGTGCCAGCAGCCGTAGAAGGACAGGGGGCTATGGCTACACCTTC
TRBD2	TRBJ2-5	.	TRBV11-2	15	CASSLTLAGVETQYF	TGTGCCAGCAGTTTAACTCTAGCGGGGGTAGAGACCCAGTACTTC
.	TRBJ1-4	.	TRBV4-1	15	CASSQYGEANEKLFF	TGCGCCAGCAGCCAATACGGAGAGGCTAATGAAAAACTGTTTTTT
.	TRBJ1-3	.	TRBV10-3	19	CAISERAGQPAEGGNTIYF	TGTGCCATCAGTGAGCGGGCAGGCCAACCGGCCGAGGGTGGAAACACCATATATTTT
TRBD2	TRBJ2-7	.	TRBV4-2	17	CASSQEFGLANLWEQYF	TGTGCCAGCAGCCAAGAGTTTGGACTAGCGAACCTCTGGGAGCAGTACTTC
TRBD2	TRBJ2-5	.	TRBV4-2	18	CASSPGTSGGPFQETQYF	TGTGCCAGCAGCCCCGGGACTAGCGGGGGGCCTTTCCAAGAGACCCAGTACTTC
.	TRBJ1-1	.	TRBV19	14	CASSGLGGDTEAFF	TGTGCCAGTAGTGGTTTGGGGGGGGACACTGAAGCTTTCTTT
TRBD1	TRBJ2-1	.	TRBV7-9	15	CASSLAQGAYNEQFF	TGTGCCAGCAGCTTAGCGCAGGGGGCCTACAATGAGCAGTTCTTC
TRBD2	TRBJ2-3	.	TRBV11-3	16	CASSSRGSGGADTQYF	TGTGCCAGCAGCTCCCGCGGCAGCGGGGGGGCGGATACGCAGTATTTT
.	TRBJ1-3	.	TRBV4-3	15	CASSQDPGTGNTIYF	TGCGCCAGCAGCCAAGACCCAGGGACTGGAAACACCATATATTTT
.	TRBJ2-5	.	TRBV7-2	15	CASSLRTAFGETQYF	TGTGCCAGCAGCCTAAGGACTGCTTTCGGGGAGACCCAGTACTTC
.	TRBJ2-1	.	TRBV5-6	14	CASSLVDSYNEQFF	TGTGCCAGCAGCTTGGTTGACAGTTACAATGAGCAGTTCTTC
.	TRBJ1-1	.	TRBV2	15	CASSDWGDRGTEAFF	TGTGCCAGCAGTGACTGGGGAGACCGAGGCACTGAAGCTTTCTTT
.	TRBJ2-6	.	TRBV4-2	16	CASSQDRTSGANVLTF	TGTGCCAGCAGCCAAGATCGCACTTCTGGGGCCAACGTCCTGACTTTC
.	TRBJ1-5	few	TRBV12-5	17	CASGLVWGRVVDQPQHF	TGTGCTAGTGGTTTGGTATGGGGCAGGGTGGTGGATCAGCCCCAGCATTTT
.	TRBJ1-4	few	TRBV28	14	CASSLPATNEKLFF	TGTGCCAGCAGTTTACCCGCAACTAATGAAAAACTGTTTTTT
.	TRBJ1-3	.	TRBV7-8	16	CASSRSLKGRLNTIYF	TGTGCCAGCAGCAGATCCCTGAAAGGGAGATTAAACACCATATATTTT
TRBD1	TRBJ2-7	.	TRBV5-4	15	CASSLDRGSFYEQYF	TGTGCCAGCAGCTTGGACAGGGGATCATTCTACGAGCAGTACTTC
TRBD2	TRBJ2-1	.	TRBV9	14	CASSAPGLGNEQFF	TGTGCCAGCAGCGCCCCGGGACTAGGCAATGAGCAGTTCTTC
TRBD1	TRBJ2-5	.	TRBV7-2	14	CASSSGQGKGFQYF	TGTGCCAGCAGCTCAGGACAGGGAAAAGGTTTCCAGTACTTC
TRBD1	TRBJ1-1	.	TRBV5-4	15	CASSSGDRGFPEAFF	TGTGCCAGCAGCTCGGGGGACAGGGGATTCCCTGAAGCTTTCTTT
.	TRBJ2-7	.	TRBV5-4	15	CASSFGRASSYEQYF	TGTGCCAGCAGCTTTGGCAGGGCCTCCTCCTACGAGCAGTACTTC
TRBD1	TRBJ2-2	.	TRBV9	14	CASREGQGAGELFF	TGTGCCAGCAGGGAAGGACAGGGGGCCGGGGAGCTGTTTTTT
TRBD1	TRBJ1-6	.	TRBV4-2	16	CASSQSPGQGVSPLHF	TGTGCCAGCAGTCAATCACCTGGACAGGGAGTTTCACCCCTCCACTTT
.	TRBJ1-1	.	TRBV29-1	13	CSGGRVSATEAFF	TGCAGCGGTGGCCGGGTCTCTGCCACTGAAGCTTTCTTT
.	TRBJ2-7	.	TRBV7-2	14	CASSLAQGPYEQYF	TGTGCCAGCAGCTTAGCGCAGGGCCCCTACGAGCAGTACTTC
.	TRBJ2-7	.	TRBV19	14	CASSIRGFGYEQYF	TGTGCCAGTAGTATTCGGGGATTTGGGTACGAGCAGTACTTC
.	TRBJ2-1	.	TRBV19	14	CASSIDPGYNEQFF	TGTGCCAGTAGTATAGATCCCGGTTACAATGAGCAGTTCTTC
TRBD1	TRBJ1-2	.	TRBV7-9	12	CASSPGGTGYTF	TGTGCCAGCAGCCCAGGGGGCACAGGCTACACCTTC
.	TRBJ2-1	.	TRBV6-5	14	CASSFDKNRNEQFF	TGTGCCAGCAGTTTTGACAAAAATCGGAATGAGCAGTTCTTC
.	TRBJ1-5	.	TRBV6-6	16	CASSSLEYYSNQPQHF	TGTGCCAGCAGTTCCTTGGAGTACTATAGCAATCAGCCCCAGCATTTT
TRBD2	TRBJ2-3	.	TRBV5-6	16	CASSLAAGGSTDTQYF	TGTGCCAGCAGCTTGGCGGCGGGGGGCTCCACAGATACGCAGTATTTT
TRBD2	TRBJ2-3	.	TRBV5-1	15	CASSLALADTDTQYF	TGCGCCAGCAGCTTGGCACTAGCGGACACAGATACGCAGTATTTT
TRBD1	TRBJ1-2	once	TRBV27	15	CASSLDRGGHYGYTF	TGTGCCAGCAGTTTGGACAGGGGTGGGCACTATGGCTACACCTTC
TRBD2	TRBJ2-6	.	TRBV5-4	20	CASSLFDGGFGYFGANVLTF	TGTGCCAGCAGCTTGTTTGACGGGGGGTTTGGGTACTTTGGGGCCAACGTCCTGACTTTC
TRBD1	TRBJ2-7	.	TRBV5-4	15	CASSGSGTGYYEQYF	TGTGCCAGCAGTGGCTCCGGGACAGGTTACTACGAGCAGTACTTC
TRBD1	TRBJ1-1	.	TRBV29-1	14	CSVEEAGQGVPAFF	TGCAGCGTTGAAGAGGCGGGACAGGGTGTACCCGCTTTCTTT
.	TRBJ1-4	.	TRBV5-4	14	CASALGTTNEKLFF	TGTGCCAGCGCTCTAGGTACAACTAATGAAAAACTGTTTTTT
.	TRBJ2-5	.	TRBV4-2	15	CASSQVGGGGETQYF	TGTGCCAGCAGCCAAGTAGGGGGTGGTGGGGAGACCCAGTACTTC
TRBD1	TRBJ2-1	.	TRBV28	15	CASSYPGQPYNEQFF	TGTGCCAGCAGTTACCCGGGACAGCCCTACAATGAGCAGTTCTTC
TRBD1	TRBJ2-7	.	TRBV5-1	14	CASSLRRDRGQQYF	TGCGCCAGCAGCTTGAGGAGGGACAGGGGGCAGCAGTACTTC
.	TRBJ1-1	.	TRBV29-1	15	CSVEDFGAINSEAFF	TGCAGCGTTGAGGATTTTGGGGCCATTAACTCTGAAGCTTTCTTT